A single sample gave rise to the 10 T cell receptor beta chains below, sequenced in a study of identical twins (dated by TCRdb to the mid-2010s). Library construction relied on 5' RACE. Sequencer: Illumina HiSeq 2000. TCRdb trimmed the raw reads at Q25, called clones with MiXCR and kept productive beta chains. Rows are combined by CDR3 protein, so each entry shows the most common genes and DNA. This sample lists roughly 720,000 distinct CDR3 sequences; about 20% were detected once. The top ten constitute over 10% of the sample. The same sample was also used in a study of T cells expressing NK-cell markers.

Material for sequencing was PBMCs. The source is a woman between 18 and 29 years old in good health.

The genes are TRBV12-3 or TRBV12-4 and TRBJ2-1, with a tentative D call TRBD1 (5 bases). V shed 6 bases and J shed 5 bases, with 11 bases lying between them. This CDR3 contains 13 residues. As DNA, the CDR3 is TGTGCCAGCAGACAAACAGGTCACAATGAGCAGTTCTTC. Amino acid sequence: CASRQTGHNEQFF.

The chain has TRBV3-1 and TRBJ2-7; 9 positions agree with TRBD1. The CDR3 covers 15 residues. Germline CDR1 is LGHDT and CDR2 is YNNKEL (reference sequence). J was trimmed by 6 bases and V by 1 base; bases with no gene match: 7. DNA for the CDR3: TGTGCCAGCAGCCAAGGGCACAGGGGGCACGGCGAGCAGTACTTC. Its translation: CASSQGHRGHGEQYF.

This clonotype was observed a handful of times. The chain links TRBV3-1 to TRBJ2-2; 8 positions match TRBD1. Trimming took 1 base from V and 3 from J; bases not matched to a gene: 4. This CDR3 has 16 residues. Germline CDR1 and CDR2: LGHDT and YNNKEL (reference sequence). The CDR3 protein is CASSQVLRGHTGELFF. CDR3 DNA: TGTGCCAGCAGCCAAGTTCTCAGGGGGCACACCGGGGAGCTGTTTTTT.

The V gene is TRBV12-3 or TRBV12-4, the J gene TRBJ1-5; D gene unclear. Trimming pared 4 bases from V and 1 base from J, leaving 5 bases between. This CDR3 has 13 residues. CDR3 coding DNA: TGTGCCAGCAGTTACAGAAGCAATCAGCCCCAGCATTTT. Amino acid sequence: CASSYRSNQPQHF.

This clonotype was seen a few times. The V and J genes are TRBV5-1 and TRBJ1-1; D gene ambiguous. From germline, CDR1 is SGHRS and CDR2 YFSETQ. The CDR3 spans 15 residues. Trimming stripped 0 bases from V and 7 bases from J, with 16 bases between. The CDR3 loop is CASSLGAGRFGEAFF. The CDR3 coding sequence is TGCGCCAGCAGCTTGGGAGCGGGGAGGTTTGGTGAAGCTTTCTTT.

This clonotype was seen only a few times. The chain is built from TRBV7-2 and TRBJ2-2; D might be TRBD1 (6 bases). There are 15 residues in the CDR3. Germline V gives CDR1 SGHTA, CDR2 FQGNSA. Trimming cost V 5 bases and J 4 bases, with 14 bases left between them. The CDR3 loop is CASSPMGAFTGELFF. The CDR3 DNA is TGTGCCAGCAGCCCCATGGGGGCCTTCACCGGGGAGCTGTTTTTT.

This clonotype came up a few times. The chain couples TRBV14 to TRBJ2-1; D unclear. This CDR3 is built from 16 residues. Per the germline V gene, CDR1 is SGHDN and CDR2 is FVKESK. Trimming shortened V by 1 base and J by 0 bases, and 10 bases separated the two germline ends. The CDR3 nucleotides are TGTGCCAGCAGCCAAGGTCCCCTGAGCTCCTACAATGAGCAGTTCTTC. It translates to CASSQGPLSSYNEQFF.

V gene TRBV6-2 or TRBV6-3 combines with J gene TRBJ2-1; maybe TRBD2 (6 bases). Germline V gives CDR1 MNHEY, CDR2 SVGEGT. The CDR3 has 14 residues. Deletions cut 4 bases from V and 10 bases from J, with 17 bases between. CDR3 DNA sequence: TGTGCCAGCAGTTGGCCTAGTCGAGGAGGGGAGCAGTTCTTC. Translation: CASSWPSRGGEQFF.

This clonotype was recorded a few times. This chain uses TRBV7-6 with TRBJ2-1; maybe TRBD2 (5 bases). The CDR3 has 16 amino acids. The germline V gene encodes CDR1 SGHVS and CDR2 FNYEAQ. V was trimmed by 2 bases and J by 2 bases, leaving 13 bases between them. The CDR3 reads CASSLSPLDAYNEQFF. The CDR3 DNA sequence: TGTGCCAGCAGCTTATCCCCACTAGACGCCTACAATGAGCAGTTCTTC.

This clonotype was found a few times. The chain has TRBV7-2 and TRBJ2-5; D is unresolved. Germline CDR1 and CDR2: SGHTA and FQGNSA. Trimming stripped 3 bases from V and 7 bases from J, with 18 bases between. This CDR3 has 15 residues. The CDR3: CASSFRGEVPGTQYF. The CDR3 DNA follows: TGTGCCAGCAGCTTTCGCGGCGAGGTTCCTGGGACCCAGTACTTC.